The 30 T cell receptor beta chains presented below share a single source sample, sequenced in a study of CD8+ T cells in alopecia areata. After isolation, RNA underwent reverse transcription to generate cDNA as the sequencing template. The repertoire was sequenced with immunoSEQ multiplex PCR; TCRdb's copy has only in-frame clones and lacks some. The repertoire holds about 140,000 clones, with 40% to 65% as singletons. The sequencing here drew on CD4+ T cells sorted from blood, taken at week 0. These receptors all come from a human donor with alopecia areata.

This sequence joins TRBV5-4 and TRBJ2-7, with TRBD1 matching over 7 bases. CDR1 and CDR2 from the germline V gene are SGHNT and YYREEE (reference sequence). Trimming removed 3 bases from V and 2 bases from J; junction bases left unmatched: 5. The CDR3 is 14 amino acids. DNA for the CDR3: TGTGCCAGCAGCTCCGGGACAGTTCCCTACGAGCAGTACTTC. Translation: CASSSGTVPYEQYF.

The chain combines TRBV5-1 with TRBJ2-7; TRBD2 is a possible D gene (6 bases). The V end lost 0 bases, the J end lost 3 bases, and 10 bases lay between the germline ends. Germline CDR1 is SGHRS and CDR2 is YFSETQ. The CDR3 sequence is 14 residues long. The CDR3 protein is CASSLDLRDYEQYF. The CDR3 DNA follows: TGCGCCAGCAGCTTGGATTTGCGGGACTACGAGCAGTACTTC.

V and J are TRBV15 and TRBJ2-1; 12 bases map to TRBD2. CDR1 and CDR2 (germline): LNHNV, YYDKDF (reference sequence). The CDR3 has 14 amino acids. V was clipped by 1 base and J by 8 bases; unmatched bases: 0. CDR3 loop: CATSRGLAGDEQFF. In DNA, the CDR3 is TGTGCCACCAGCAGAGGACTAGCGGGAGATGAGCAGTTCTTC.

This clone has only a few counts. The gene calls are TRBV29-1 and TRBJ2-5; possible D gene TRBD2, 5 bases. The DNA end favors TRBJ2-7, so the J call may be wrong. The CDR3 covers 12 residues. Germline CDR1 and CDR2: SQVTM and ANQGSEA. The CDR3 loop reads CSAAAGRYEQYF. In DNA, the CDR3 is TGCAGCGCCGCGGCGGGCCGCTACGAGCAGTACTTC.

This chain uses TRBV30 with TRBJ2-2; 9 bases agree with TRBD2. V was pared by 7 bases and J by 11 bases, with 14 bases of the junction left unmatched. The germline CDR1 and CDR2 sequences are GTSNPN and SVGIG (reference sequence). The CDR3 extends over 14 amino acids. CDR3 DNA: TGTGCCTCGAGCAGAAGCGGGAGGCGGGGCGAGCTGTTTTTT. This gives the protein CASSRSGRRGELFF.

The DNA for the CDR3 is TGTGCCAGCAGCTTAGTTGGTGAAGCTTTCTTT. Its translation is CASSLVGEAFF. This chain joins TRBV7-9 and TRBJ1-1; no reliable D call. V was cut by 1 base and J by 7 bases, with 4 bases left in between. The germline V gene encodes CDR1 SEHNR and CDR2 FQNEAQ (reference sequence). The CDR3 runs to 11 residues.

The chain couples TRBV29-1 to TRBJ1-2, with D unresolved. This CDR3 spans 11 amino acids. Germline-derived CDR1 and CDR2 are SQVTM and ANQGSEA. The germline V and J ends were trimmed by 3 bases and 8 bases, with 10 bases remaining between them. This CDR3 is CSVDGVSGYTF. The DNA of the CDR3 is TGCAGCGTTGACGGTGTGTCAGGCTACACCTTC.

The chain links TRBV6-5 to TRBJ2-2, with D perhaps TRBD1 or TRBD2 (6 bases each). This CDR3 region has 15 residues. CDR1 MNHEY and CDR2 SVGAGI come from the germline V gene. The V end lost 3 bases, the J end lost 4 bases, and 12 bases lay between the germline ends. CDR3 sequence: CASSYSGALTGELFF. The CDR3 DNA follows: TGTGCCAGCAGTTATTCGGGGGCCCTCACCGGGGAGCTGTTTTTT.

CDR3 nucleotide sequence: TGCGCCAGCAGCTTGTTGGGGACAGAACTGGTGGAGCAGTTCTTC. It yields the protein CASSLLGTELVEQFF. The chain has TRBV5-1 and TRBJ2-1, with 7 bases lining up with TRBD1. The CDR3 spans 15 residues. Germline V gene sequence: CDR1 SGHRS, CDR2 YFSETQ. V lost 1 base and J lost 10; bases outside the gene matches: 11.

This clone has a handful of counts. This chain connects TRBV29-1 to TRBJ2-1, with TRBD2 identical over 8 bases. V dropped 6 bases and J dropped 6; count of bases not matched to a gene: 7. The CDR3 runs 13 residues. The germline gives CDR1 SQVTM, CDR2 ANQGSEA. This chain's CDR3 is CSVGTGGGNEQFF. The CDR3 nucleotides are TGCAGCGTGGGTACCGGGGGGGGCAATGAGCAGTTCTTC.

The rearrangement uses TRBV30 and TRBJ1-5, with D tentatively TRBD1 (5 bases). Germline V gives CDR1 GTSNPN, CDR2 SVGIG (reference sequence). With 0 bases removed from V and 16 bases from J, the gap between germline ends came to 22 bases. CDR3 size: 14 residues. The chain's CDR3 is CAWSVQLDSRLVHF. DNA of the CDR3: TGTGCCTGGAGTGTACAGCTTGACAGCCGCCTCGTACATTTT.

The V gene is TRBV27, the J gene TRBJ1-1; D is perhaps TRBD1 (6 bases). Trimming left V 5 bases short and J 7 bases short, with 11 bases between. Germline CDR1 MNHEY, CDR2 SMNVEV (reference sequence). The CDR3 runs 12 residues. The CDR3 loop is CASSRWTVEAFF. The CDR3 DNA follows: TGTGCCAGCAGTCGGTGGACAGTTGAAGCTTTCTTT.

The chain recombines TRBV2 with TRBJ2-4; D might be TRBD1 or TRBD2, each matching 7 bases. Germline CDR1 and CDR2: SNHLY and FYNNEI. This CDR3 region has 13 residues. Between the trimmed V and J ends, which lost 6 bases and 10 bases, there was a span of 16 bases. CDR3 in DNA: TGTGCCAGCAGCCTAACGCAGGGGGGGATTCAGTACTTC. The encoded protein is CASSLTQGGIQYF. The complete variable domain, with remaining parts taken from reference TRBV2 and TRBJ2-4, reads EPEVTQTPSHQVTQMGQEVILRCVPISNHLYFYWYRQILGQKVEFLVSFYNNEISEKSEIFDDQFSVERPDGSNFTLKIRSTKLEDSAMYFCASSLTQGGIQYFGAGTRLSVL.

As regards this clone: Additional DNA sequences in this sample encode the identical CDR3. V usage is TRBV2 and J usage is TRBJ1-5; D is possibly TRBD1 (5 bases). The CDR3 is made up of 14 amino acids. Germline V CDR1 and CDR2: SNHLY, FYNNEI. The germline V and J ends were trimmed by 4 bases and 2 bases, with 9 bases remaining between them. The CDR3: CASSGTGGNQPQHF. The CDR3 DNA reads as TGTGCCAGCAGTGGGACGGGGGGCAATCAGCCCCAGCATTTT.

The chain uses TRBV6-6 and TRBJ2-1; D gene unclear. Trimming stripped 5 bases from V and 10 bases from J, with 6 bases between. The germline CDR1 and CDR2 sequences are MNHNY and SVGAGI (reference sequence). The CDR3 totals 10 residues. CDR3: CASSKTEQFF. The CDR3 nucleotides are TGTGCCAGCAGTAAGACAGAGCAGTTCTTC.

This clone was detected only a few times. The chain uses TRBV29-1 and TRBJ1-2, with D unclear. The CDR3 runs to 11 residues. Germline-derived CDR1 and CDR2 are SQVTM and ANQGSEA. CDR3 sequence reads: CTAEANYGYTF. CDR3 DNA: TGCACCGCCGAGGCTAACTATGGCTACACCTTC.

The rearrangement links TRBV5-1 to TRBJ2-1, with 12 bases identical to TRBD2. The trim removed 3 bases at V and 7 bases at J, leaving 14 bases unmatched. The germline V gene has CDR1 SGHRS and CDR2 YFSETQ. CDR3 length equals 18 residues. CDR3: CASSSGLAGLSAGNEQFF. CDR3 nucleotide sequence: TGCGCCAGCAGCTCCGGACTAGCGGGACTGTCGGCGGGGAATGAGCAGTTCTTC.

The CDR3: CSVGSGYQETQYF. CDR3 DNA sequence: TGCAGCGTCGGGTCAGGGTACCAAGAGACCCAGTACTTC. The chain links TRBV29-1 to TRBJ2-5; tentatively, D is TRBD1 (5 bases). Trimming cost V 6 bases and J 0 bases, with 11 bases left between them. In germline, CDR1 is SQVTM, CDR2 ANQGSEA. The CDR3 covers 13 residues.

J is TRBJ2-3 and V is TRBV5-1, with TRBD2 as a possible D gene (6 bases). Germline CDR1 is SGHRS and CDR2 is YFSETQ. The length of the CDR3 is 14 residues. The V end was cut by 4 bases, the J end by 1 base, with 10 bases between. CDR3 DNA: TGCGCCAGCAGCCCCCCTAGCGGCACAGATACGCAGTATTTT. Protein product: CASSPPSGTDTQYF.

This clone has just a few counts. The chain links TRBV5-1 to TRBJ2-2, with D unclear. CDR3 length: 13 residues. Trimming removed 5 bases at V and 2 bases at J, with 7 bases between. The germline V gene has CDR1 SGHRS and CDR2 YFSETQ. CDR3 DNA sequence: TGCGCCAGCAGTGTGCTTAACACCGGGGAGCTGTTTTTT. Translation: CASSVLNTGELFF.

The chain employs TRBV10-3 and TRBJ2-1; TRBD1 matches 8 bases. This CDR3 has 14 amino acids. V trimming: 6 bases; J trimming: 7 bases; junction bases outside the gene matches: 8. Germline V gene data show CDR1 as ENHRY and CDR2 as SYGVKD. The CDR3 DNA sequence: TGTGCCATCAGCCCCCCCCGGGACAGGAATGAGCAGTTCTTC. Its translation: CAISPPRDRNEQFF.

This clone was detected a few times. This chain joins TRBV15 and TRBJ2-4, with TRBD1 identical over 9 bases. Germline-derived CDR1 and CDR2 are LNHNV and YYDKDF (reference sequence). With 2 bases clipped from V and 9 bases from J, the junction kept 11 bases outside the gene matches. The CDR3 is 16 residues long. The CDR3 region has the DNA TGTGCCACCAGCAGATCCTACGTGAAACAGGGGGCCATTCAGTACTTC. It translates to CATSRSYVKQGAIQYF.

The chain combines TRBV4-1 with TRBJ2-1; 7 nucleotides agree with TRBD1. Per the germline V gene, CDR1 is MGHRA and CDR2 is YSYEKL. V lost 4 bases and J lost 5; bases outside the gene matches: 8. This CDR3 has 15 amino acids. CDR3 sequence (DNA): TGCGCCAGCAGCCCCGACAGGGCGTCCCACAATGAGCAGTTCTTC. It translates to CASSPDRASHNEQFF.

This clone turned up a few times. The J gene is TRBJ2-2, the V gene TRBV2; 10 bases are a match to TRBD1. The CDR3 contains 15 residues. Germline CDR1 SNHLY, CDR2 FYNNEI. V dropped 7 bases and J dropped 3; count of bases not matched to a gene: 5. The CDR3 region is CASNKDRGDTGELFF. The CDR3 DNA reads as TGTGCCAGCAACAAGGACAGGGGGGACACCGGGGAGCTGTTTTTT.

The V and J genes are TRBV30 and TRBJ1-2; weak D call: TRBD1 (6 bases). The CDR3 runs to 12 residues. V was clipped by 2 bases and J by 8 bases, with 12 bases between them. Germline loops: CDR1 GTSNPN, CDR2 SVGIG (reference sequence). Written as DNA, the CDR3 is TGTGCCTGGAGTATTTTAGACAGGGGCTACACCTTC. This codes for CAWSILDRGYTF.

This clone was counted a few times. The chain carries TRBV2 and TRBJ2-6, with D possibly matching TRBD2 (7 bases). Trimming left V 6 bases short and J 1 base short, with 19 bases between. This CDR3 contains 18 residues. From germline, CDR1 is SNHLY and CDR2 FYNNEI. The CDR3 bases are TGTGCCAGCAGCGGGGGGCGGTTCGGATTATCTGGGGCCAACGTCCTGACTTTC. This sequence encodes CASSGGRFGLSGANVLTF.

The chain uses TRBV4-2 and TRBJ2-5; tentatively, D is TRBD1 or TRBD2 (6 bases each). CDR1 is LGHNA, CDR2 YNFKEQ, per germline. The CDR3 has 16 residues. V was shortened by 0 bases and J by 5 bases, with 16 bases between the two germline ends. The chain's CDR3 is CASSQEGRTVRETQYF. CDR3 nucleotide sequence: TGTGCCAGCAGCCAAGAGGGGAGGACAGTCAGGGAGACCCAGTACTTC.

A few counts support this clone. The genes are TRBV5-1 and TRBJ2-7; D may be TRBD1 (5 bases). Germline CDR1 is SGHRS and CDR2 is YFSETQ. The V end lost 0 bases, the J end lost 9 bases, and 10 bases lay between the germline ends. The CDR3 runs 12 residues. CDR3 sequence reads: CASSLDRLSQYF. The DNA of the CDR3 is TGCGCCAGCAGCTTGGACAGGTTATCGCAGTACTTC. The entire variable domain, with the rest obtained from reference TRBV5-1 and TRBJ2-7, is as follows: KAGVTQTPRYLIKTRGQQVTLSCSPISGHRSVSWYQQTPGQGLQFLFEYFSETQRNKGNFPGRFSGRQFSNSRSEMNVSTLELGDSALYLCASSLDRLSQYFGPGTRLTVT.

The genes are TRBV4-3 and TRBJ1-1, with D maybe TRBD1 (6 bases). This CDR3 comprises 16 residues. The germline V gene has CDR1 LGHNA and CDR2 YSLEER. Trimming shortened V by 1 base and J by 5 bases, and 17 bases separated the two germline ends. As DNA, the CDR3 is TGCGCCAGCAGCCAAGGCGGAACAGGGAGAAGTACTGAAGCTTTCTTT. Translated: CASSQGGTGRSTEAFF.

This clone has more than one count but fewer than ten. The chain carries TRBV30 and TRBJ2-7, with TRBD2 matching over 15 bases. This CDR3 is built from 17 residues. Germline CDR1 is GTSNPN and CDR2 is SVGIG (reference sequence). Trimming removed 2 bases from V and 4 bases from J; junction bases left unmatched: 9. In DNA, the CDR3 is TGTGCCTGGAGTACTCCCTGGACTAGCGGGAGGGTATACGAGCAGTACTTC. It encodes CAWSTPWTSGRVYEQYF.